The rows below give T cell receptor beta chains drawn from one sample of a study of shared clonotypes between healthy human individuals. Data came from immunoSEQ multiplex PCR; TCRdb stores just in-frame clones and leaves some out. The table records 1.5 million to 1.9 million clones, under 99% of them present only once. Sequences were obtained from naive CD4+ T cells sorted from blood. The origin of the receptors is a man younger than 45 in good health. Both conserved end residues are part of each CDR3. The D gene is left open where the match is weak. The size field is filled for only some rows; it gives once, few, many or a size class.

V gene	D gene	J gene	clone size	CDR3 protein	CDR3 DNA
TRBV7-2	TRBD1	TRBJ2-3	NA	CASSFRDRGKDTQYF	TGTGCCAGCAGCTTCCGGGACAGGGGTAAAGATACGCAGTATTTT
TRBV7-9	NA	TRBJ2-7	NA	CASSPRGGVGYEQYF	TGTGCCAGCAGCCCAAGAGGAGGAGTAGGCTACGAGCAGTACTTC
TRBV18	NA	TRBJ2-7	NA	CASSPYGGSYEQYF	TGTGCCAGCTCACCATATGGCGGATCCTACGAGCAGTACTTC
TRBV7-2	NA	TRBJ2-2	NA	CASSFGRAGELFF	TGTGCCAGCAGCTTTGGACGGGCTGGGGAGCTGTTTTTT
TRBV2	NA	TRBJ2-1	NA	CASRAEADEQFF	TGTGCCAGCAGGGCGGAGGCCGATGAGCAGTTCTTC
TRBV9	NA	TRBJ1-4	NA	CASSVEWRGNTELFF	TGTGCCAGCAGCGTAGAATGGAGGGGGAATACAGAACTGTTTTTT
TRBV6-6	NA	TRBJ1-1	NA	CASSYSWPGDTEAFF	TGTGCCAGCAGTTACTCGTGGCCAGGGGACACTGAAGCTTTCTTT
TRBV7-8	TRBD2	TRBJ2-1	NA	CASSLSSGIINEQFF	TGTGCCAGCAGCTTATCCAGCGGGATAATAAATGAGCAGTTCTTC
TRBV4-3	NA	TRBJ2-2	NA	CASSQGRNTGELFF	TGCGCCAGCAGCCAAGGCAGAAACACCGGGGAGCTGTTTTTT
TRBV5-4	NA	TRBJ1-2	NA	CASSFDGLRGYTF	TGTGCCAGCAGCTTTGACGGGCTTAGAGGCTACACCTTC
TRBV29-1	NA	TRBJ1-1	NA	CSVQSGTALGAFF	TGCAGCGTCCAATCCGGGACTGCCCTGGGAGCTTTCTTT
TRBV28	NA	TRBJ1-1	NA	CASSFLGSRSEAFF	TGTGCCAGCAGTTTTCTGGGTTCCCGAAGTGAAGCTTTCTTT
TRBV2	NA	TRBJ1-5	once	CASSGTASRDGNQPQHF	TGTGCCAGCAGCGGGACCGCGTCCAGGGATGGCAATCAGCCCCAGCATTTT
TRBV2	NA	TRBJ2-3	NA	CASSERRDTQYF	TGTGCCAGCAGTGAACGCCGAGATACGCAGTATTTT
TRBV30	TRBD1	TRBJ1-2	NA	CAWSDGQVKGYTF	TGTGCCTGGAGTGATGGACAGGTGAAAGGCTACACCTTC
TRBV27	NA	TRBJ2-4	NA	CASSLTPPGQAKNIQYF	TGTGCCAGCAGTTTAACCCCCCCCGGACAGGCCAAAAACATTCAGTACTTC
TRBV2	NA	TRBJ2-2	NA	CASSELYTGELFF	TGTGCCAGCAGTGAACTATACACCGGGGAGCTGTTTTTT